This T cell receptor beta chain is drawn from a study of response to subunit inactivated influenza vaccine. Germline V gene sequence: CDR1 SSHAT, CDR2 FNYEAQ (reference sequence). The CDR3 consists of 13 residues. Between the trimmed V and J ends, which lost 4 bases and 4 bases, there was a span of 9 bases. Using its own MiXCR run on the RT-PCR reads, TCRdb lists one record per CDR3 protein. In the table there are about 540,000 distinct CDR3 sequences, less than 25% of which are singletons. This clonotype showed up just a few times. These data are also associated with another study on T cells expressing NK-cell markers. That study reports: Researchers built TCR beta cDNA using 5'RACE template switching with UMIs. Sequencing covered eight donors, seven HCMV-seropositive and one seronegative.

The source of this sequence is a man in his forties or fifties who received an inactivated influenza vaccine. The input for sequencing was CD4+ T cells sorted from PBMCs, taken 11 to 12 days after vaccination. The chain combines TRBV7-7 with TRBJ2-3; the D is unclear. The CDR3 bases are TGTGCCAGCAGCTACACATCCGCAGATACGCAGTATTTT. It encodes CASSYTSADTQYF.